The clone carrying this T cell receptor (beta chain) was counted ten times or more. Its antigen is currently unknown. This specimen comes from a study of neurological immune-mediated disorders. TCRdb re-called the 5' RACE reads with MiXCR, one entry per CDR3 protein. The table lists 84,000 or so distinct CDR3 sequences, 10% of them singletons, with about 1.7% in the top ten. CDR3 size: 16 residues. In germline, CDR1 is SGHVS, CDR2 FNYEAQ. With 5 bases removed from V and 0 bases from J, the gap between germline ends came to 15 bases. Healthy control samples came from blood bank volunteers in Maryland, USA. Study findings and constraints: Subjects shared no identical expanded-clone CDR3 amino acid sequences, suggesting private TCR-beta repertoires in all groups. Falling below healthy controls, multiple sclerosis showed the least TCR clonal expansion, while HTLV-1-associated myelopathy showed the most.

The receptor was derived from a man aged 35 to 55 in good health. The rearrangement uses TRBV7-6 and TRBJ2-3; no firm D call. Sequencing was performed on PBMCs. DNA for the CDR3: TGTGCCAGCAGCCCGAGGTCCCGGGTGAGCACAGATACGCAGTATTTT. Translated, it gives CASSPRSRVSTDTQYF.